Following are 28 T cell receptor beta chains from one sample sequenced in a study of regulatory T cells (dated by TCRdb to about 2018). What the authors observed across the whole study: Conventional CD4+ T cells from CD3G-deficient patients were enriched for hydrophobic residues at CDR3 positions 6 and 7, suggesting more self-reactive specificities.

The library was obtained by the immunoSEQ multiplex PCR assay. The multiplex PCR relied on 52 forward TRBV primers and 13 reverse TRBJ primers, and amplification bias was corrected through assay-based and computational methods. TCRdb limited this immuneACCESS table to in-frame rearrangements with V and J called. A share of clones is missing; checked studies link under half to unresolved V genes, and the rest is unexplained. For this sample the table gives about 29,000 clones, of which less than 95% were detected only once. The ten largest clones take up less than 2% of the sample. Their antigen targets remain unknown. Sequenced input: conventional CD4+ T cells sorted from blood. These receptors came from a person between 18 and 30 years old with CD3G deficiency.

The genes are TRBV7-2 and TRBJ2-4; D is uncertain. The CDR3 has 14 amino acids. The V gene's germline CDR1 is SGHTA and CDR2 FQGNSA. V lost 4 bases to trimming and J lost 7 bases, with 14 bases between them. CDR3 bases: TGTGCCAGCAGCTCCCTAGGTGTATCTAACATTCAGTACTTC. This gives the protein CASSSLGVSNIQYF.

The CDR3 nucleotides read TGCGCCAGCAGCAACGGACAGGGGACAGATACGCAGTATTTT. It codes for CASSNGQGTDTQYF. The chain uses TRBV5-1 and TRBJ2-3, with 9 positions matching TRBD1. Germline V lookup: CDR1 SGHRS, CDR2 YFSETQ. J lost 3 bases, V lost 4 bases, and 3 bases had no gene match. The CDR3 has 14 amino acids. Looking up the rest from reference TRBV5-1 and TRBJ2-3 gives the full variable domain: KAGVTQTPRYLIKTRGQQVTLSCSPISGHRSVSWYQQTPGQGLQFLFEYFSETQRNKGNFPGRFSGRQFSNSRSEMNVSTLELGDSALYLCASSNGQGTDTQYFGPGTRLTVL.

The chain combines TRBV9 with TRBJ2-3, with 9 bases matching TRBD1. CDR1 SGDLS and CDR2 YYNGEE come from the germline V gene. Germline trimming cut 3 bases from V and 2 bases from J; bases unmatched to any gene: 13. This CDR3 comprises 18 residues. The CDR3 reads CASSAGQGGRGYTDTQYF. The DNA for the CDR3 is TGTGCCAGCAGCGCGGGACAGGGAGGGAGGGGTTACACAGATACGCAGTATTTT.

The chain links TRBV29-1 to TRBJ2-3; TRBD1 matches 9 bases. The CDR3 spans 15 residues. The V segment lost 7 bases and the J segment 2 bases; nucleotides outside the gene matches: 10. Germline values: CDR1 SQVTM, CDR2 ANQGSEA. The CDR3 loop reads CSGGRTGDLTDTQYF. The CDR3 DNA reads as TGCAGCGGTGGTCGGACAGGGGATCTCACAGATACGCAGTATTTT.

The chain combines TRBV27 with TRBJ2-5; D not resolved. The germline gives CDR1 MNHEY, CDR2 SMNVEV (reference sequence). Trimming pared 1 base from V and 2 bases from J, leaving 8 bases between. The CDR3 is 14 amino acids. The CDR3 DNA follows: TGTGCCAGCAGTTTATTCCCGGGTCAAGAGACCCAGTACTTC. Protein sequence: CASSLFPGQETQYF.

The chain links TRBV7-9 to TRBJ1-3, with 7 bases lining up with TRBD1. Germline CDR1 reads SEHNR; CDR2 reads FQNEAQ (reference sequence). With 5 bases clipped from V and 3 bases from J, the junction kept 7 bases outside the gene matches. The CDR3 has 15 residues. The CDR3 sequence: CASSRGGIYGNTIYF. DNA for the CDR3: TGTGCCAGCAGCCGAGGGGGCATTTATGGAAACACCATATATTTT.

The chain links TRBV9 to TRBJ2-5; D tentatively fits TRBD1 or TRBD2 (6 bases each). CDR3 size: 15 residues. V was clipped by 0 bases and J by 6 bases, with 15 bases between them. Germline CDR1 reads SGDLS; CDR2 reads YYNGEE. The CDR3 region has the DNA TGTGCCAGCAGCGTAGGGAACAGGGACTTGCAGACCCAGTACTTC. Protein product: CASSVGNRDLQTQYF. Supplemented by reference TRBV9 and TRBJ2-5, the full variable domain reads DSGVTQTPKHLITATGQRVTLRCSPRSGDLSVYWYQQSLDQGLQFLIQYYNGEERAKGNILERFSAQQFPDLHSELNLSSLELGDSALYFCASSVGNRDLQTQYFGPGTRLLVL.

This chain's CDR3 is CASSLTVHSYNEQFF. The CDR3, as DNA: TGTGCCAGTAGTCTGACCGTGCACTCCTACAATGAGCAGTTCTTC. The V call is TRBV19, the J call TRBJ2-1, with D unclear. V lost 5 bases to trimming and J lost 0 bases, with 11 bases between them. Germline CDR1 LNHDA, CDR2 SQIVND (reference sequence). The CDR3 sequence is 15 residues long.

This chain connects TRBV27 to TRBJ1-5, with 9 positions matching TRBD1. Per the germline V gene, CDR1 is MNHEY and CDR2 is SMNVEV (reference sequence). CDR3 length: 15 residues. With V trimmed by 2 bases and J by 1 base, 0 bases remained unmatched. This chain's CDR3 is CASSLGQGSNQPQHF. CDR3 DNA sequence: TGTGCCAGCAGTTTAGGACAGGGGAGCAATCAGCCCCAGCATTTT.

The V call is TRBV7-2, the J call TRBJ2-7; 10 bases fit TRBD1. The CDR3 consists of 14 residues. V dropped 4 bases and J dropped 3; count of bases not matched to a gene: 3. CDR1 and CDR2 from the germline V gene are SGHTA and FQGNSA. CDR3 residues: CASSYRDRGYEQYF. CDR3 sequence (DNA): TGTGCCAGCAGCTACCGGGACAGGGGCTACGAGCAGTACTTC.

The chain employs TRBV6-6 and TRBJ2-5; 8 bases fit TRBD1. This CDR3 is built from 14 residues. Germline assignment: CDR1 MNHNY and CDR2 SVGAGI (reference sequence). The V and J ends lost 5 bases and 4 bases, in that order; junction bases with no gene match: 6. For the CDR3, the DNA is TGTGCCAGCAGTAGGAGTCAGGGGGCAGAGACCCAGTACTTC. Translated: CASSRSQGAETQYF.

The gene calls are TRBV7-9 and TRBJ2-5, with 14 bases lining up with TRBD2. The CDR3 contains 15 residues. The germline V gene encodes CDR1 SEHNR and CDR2 FQNEAQ (reference sequence). V lost 5 bases to trimming and J lost 5 bases; unmatched junction nucleotides: 4. The DNA for the CDR3 is TGTGCCAGCAGCGAGGGGACTAGCGGGAGTGAGACCCAGTACTTC. Protein: CASSEGTSGSETQYF.

V gene TRBV11-2 combines with J gene TRBJ2-2, with D unresolved. The length of the CDR3 is 14 residues. The germline gives CDR1 SGHAT, CDR2 FQNNGV. Trimming left V 3 bases short and J 1 base short, with 6 bases between. Written as DNA, the CDR3 is TGTGCCAGCAGCTTCAGCCGGAACACCGGGGAGCTGTTTTTT. This codes for CASSFSRNTGELFF.

The chain has TRBV7-6 and TRBJ1-1; tentatively, D is TRBD1 (5 bases). This CDR3 spans 16 amino acids. From germline, CDR1 is SGHVS and CDR2 FNYEAQ. Trimming took 6 bases from V and 2 from J, leaving 19 bases between them. The CDR3 nucleotides are TGTGCCAGCAGTCCGCTCGCAGACAGCCTCAACACTGAAGCTTTCTTT. Amino acids: CASSPLADSLNTEAFF.

The J gene is TRBJ1-1, the V gene TRBV6-1; 8 nucleotides agree with TRBD1. CDR1 and CDR2 (germline): MNHNS, SASEGT. The CDR3 runs to 14 residues. V dropped 6 bases and J dropped 5; count of bases not matched to a gene: 8. The CDR3 region is CASSIGQGGTEAFF. The DNA for the CDR3 is TGTGCCAGCAGCATCGGACAGGGCGGAACTGAAGCTTTCTTT.

V is TRBV6-6 and J is TRBJ2-2; TRBD2 might be the D (5 bases). The V end lost 5 bases, the J end lost 4 bases, and 11 bases lay between the germline ends. The CDR3 is made up of 14 amino acids. The germline CDR1 and CDR2 sequences are MNHNY and SVGAGI (reference sequence). The CDR3 loop reads CASSHAEGTGELFF. The CDR3 region has the DNA TGTGCCAGCAGTCACGCAGAGGGCACCGGGGAGCTGTTTTTT.

The chain has TRBV6-5 and TRBJ1-1, with no clear D. The germline V and J ends were trimmed by 0 bases and 1 base, with 6 bases remaining between them. The germline CDR1 and CDR2 sequences are MNHEY and SVGAGI. There are 14 residues in the CDR3. The CDR3, as DNA: TGTGCCAGCAGTTACTCCCGGACGAACACTGAAGCTTTCTTT. Protein: CASSYSRTNTEAFF.

The chain links TRBV7-9 to TRBJ2-3, with TRBD2 matching over 8 bases. The germline V gene encodes CDR1 SEHNR and CDR2 FQNEAQ (reference sequence). This CDR3 is built from 15 residues. The junction had 7 bases not matched to a gene; V was cut back by 4 bases and J by 4 bases. DNA of the CDR3: TGTGCCAGCAGCTCCACAGCGGGAGTGGCAGATACGCAGTATTTT. It is translated as CASSSTAGVADTQYF.

This chain links TRBV11-2 with TRBJ1-5, with D maybe TRBD1 (6 bases). Trimming left V 0 bases short and J 7 bases short, with 13 bases between. CDR3 length equals 15 residues. The germline V gene encodes CDR1 SGHAT and CDR2 FQNNGV. DNA of the CDR3: TGTGCCAGCAGCTTAGATCCAGGGGAGGGACAGCCCCAGCATTTT. This codes for CASSLDPGEGQPQHF.

The rearrangement joins TRBV4-1 to TRBJ2-7; the D gene could be TRBD1 or TRBD2 (5 bases each). CDR3 length: 16 amino acids. With 1 base removed from V and 2 bases from J, the gap between germline ends came to 15 bases. CDR1 is MGHRA and CDR2 is YSYEKL in the germline V gene. CDR3 sequence (DNA): TGCGCCAGCAGCCAAGTAGAGGGAGACAGAACCTACGAGCAGTACTTC. It is translated as CASSQVEGDRTYEQYF.

This clone is a singleton in its sample. J is TRBJ2-2 and V is TRBV10-1; D not resolved. CDR1 and CDR2 (germline): WNHNN, SYGVQD (reference sequence). V gave up 3 bases and J gave up 1 base, with 6 bases separating them. CDR3 length: 14 amino acids. CDR3 DNA sequence: TGCGCCAGCAGTGACTGGGGGAACACCGGGGAGCTGTTTTTT. Protein sequence: CASSDWGNTGELFF.

This chain connects TRBV6-6 to TRBJ1-1, with D unresolved. CDR3 length: 11 residues. Deletions cut 6 bases from V and 1 base from J, with 3 bases between. Germline CDR1 MNHNY, CDR2 SVGAGI (reference sequence). The CDR3 DNA sequence: TGTGCCAGCAGAGAGAACACTGAAGCTTTCTTT. As protein: CASRENTEAFF.

This clone was observed once. The rearrangement links TRBV5-8 to TRBJ1-5; 10 bases are shared with TRBD1. CDR3 size: 18 residues. Germline V lookup: CDR1 SGHTS, CDR2 YDEGEE. The trim removed 4 bases at V and 7 bases at J, leaving 17 bases unmatched. The CDR3, as DNA: TGTGCCAGCAGCGCCCGGGACAGGGGACAGTTTGGGTGGCAGCCCCAGCATTTT. This sequence encodes CASSARDRGQFGWQPQHF.

V and J are TRBV15 and TRBJ1-4, with 8 bases fitting TRBD1. CDR1 LNHNV and CDR2 YYDKDF come from the germline V gene (reference sequence). Trimming at V came to 5 bases and at J to 8 bases, leaving 10 bases not matched to a gene. The CDR3 contains 15 residues. This CDR3 reads CATSRYRGGGEKLFF. DNA of the CDR3: TGTGCCACCAGCCGATACAGGGGGGGCGGCGAAAAACTGTTTTTT.

The V and J genes are TRBV28 and TRBJ2-2, with unresolved D. With 5 bases removed from V and 5 bases from J, the gap between germline ends came to 9 bases. From germline, CDR1 is MDHEN and CDR2 SYDVKM. CDR3 length: 13 residues. The CDR3 is CASSVQVTGELFF. The CDR3, as DNA: TGTGCCAGCAGTGTCCAGGTTACCGGGGAGCTGTTTTTT.

V and J are TRBV18 and TRBJ2-1, with D uncertain. Germline V gene data show CDR1 as KGHSH and CDR2 as LQKENI. The CDR3 is made up of 14 amino acids. The V gene lost 6 bases and the J gene lost 0 bases, with 9 bases spanning the gap. CDR3 protein: CASSRQSSYNEQFF. The CDR3 DNA reads TGTGCCAGCTCTAGGCAGAGCTCCTACAATGAGCAGTTCTTC. The complete variable domain, with remaining parts taken from reference TRBV18 and TRBJ2-1, reads NAGVMQNPRHLVRRRGQEARLRCSPMKGHSHVYWYRQLPEEGLKFMVYLQKENIIDESGMPKERFSAEFPKEGPSILRIQQVVRGDSAAYFCASSRQSSYNEQFFGPGTRLTVL.

The genes are TRBV6-1 and TRBJ2-1, with 14 bases identical to TRBD2. The germline gives CDR1 MNHNS, CDR2 SASEGT. The V and J ends lost 5 bases and 9 bases, in that order; junction bases with no gene match: 6. The CDR3 consists of 15 residues. The CDR3 loop is CASSRGLAGEVEQFF. As DNA, the CDR3 is TGTGCCAGCAGTCGGGGACTAGCGGGAGAAGTTGAGCAGTTCTTC.

The chain combines TRBV5-1 with TRBJ2-1; 7 nucleotides line up with TRBD2. The germline gives CDR1 SGHRS, CDR2 YFSETQ. V was clipped by 5 bases and J by 4 bases; unmatched bases: 6. This CDR3 has 14 residues. The CDR3 bases are TGCGCCAGCAGGGAGCTAGCGGATTACAATGAGCAGTTCTTC. Its protein product is CASRELADYNEQFF.